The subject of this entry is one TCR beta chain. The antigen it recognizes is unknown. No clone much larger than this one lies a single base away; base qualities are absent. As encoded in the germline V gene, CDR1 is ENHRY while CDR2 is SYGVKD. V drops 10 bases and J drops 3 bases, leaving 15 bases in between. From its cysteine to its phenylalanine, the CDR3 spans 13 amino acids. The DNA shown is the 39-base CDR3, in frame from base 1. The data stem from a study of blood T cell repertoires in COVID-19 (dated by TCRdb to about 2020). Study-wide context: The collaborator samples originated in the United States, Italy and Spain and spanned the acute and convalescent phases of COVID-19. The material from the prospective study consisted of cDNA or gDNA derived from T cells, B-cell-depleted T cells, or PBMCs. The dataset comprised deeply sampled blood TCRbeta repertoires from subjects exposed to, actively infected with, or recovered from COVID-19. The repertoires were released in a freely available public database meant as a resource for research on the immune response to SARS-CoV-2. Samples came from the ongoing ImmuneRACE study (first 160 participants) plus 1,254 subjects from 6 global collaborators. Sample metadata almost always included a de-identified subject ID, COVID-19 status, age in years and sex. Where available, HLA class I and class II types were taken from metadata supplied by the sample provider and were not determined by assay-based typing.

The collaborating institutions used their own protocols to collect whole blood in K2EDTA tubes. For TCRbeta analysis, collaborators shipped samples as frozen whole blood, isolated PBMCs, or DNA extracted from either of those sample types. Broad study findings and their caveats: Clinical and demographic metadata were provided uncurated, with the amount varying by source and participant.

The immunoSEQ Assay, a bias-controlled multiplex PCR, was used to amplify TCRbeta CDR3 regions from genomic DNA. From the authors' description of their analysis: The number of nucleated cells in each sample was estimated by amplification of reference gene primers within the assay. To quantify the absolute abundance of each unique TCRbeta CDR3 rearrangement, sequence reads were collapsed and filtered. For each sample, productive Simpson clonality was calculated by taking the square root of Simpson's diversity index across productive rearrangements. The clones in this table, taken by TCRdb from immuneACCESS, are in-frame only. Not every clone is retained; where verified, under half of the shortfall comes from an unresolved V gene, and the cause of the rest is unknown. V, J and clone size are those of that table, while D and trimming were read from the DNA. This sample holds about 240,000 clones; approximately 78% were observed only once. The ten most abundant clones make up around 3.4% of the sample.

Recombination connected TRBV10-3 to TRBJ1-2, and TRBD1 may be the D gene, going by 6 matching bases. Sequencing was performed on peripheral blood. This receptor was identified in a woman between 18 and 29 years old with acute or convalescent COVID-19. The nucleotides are TGTGCCAACCGACAGGAAAGAGACTATGGCTACACCTTC. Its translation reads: CANRQERDYGYTF.